These 21 T cell receptor beta chains came from one sample sequenced in a study of blood T cell repertoires in COVID-19. The assay was immunoSEQ multiplex PCR, and TCRdb's table has in-frame clones only and misses some. This table has fewer than 80,000 clones, 60% to 85% appearing once. Sequencing input: peripheral blood. The receptors originated from a woman over 75 with active or convalescent COVID-19.

This clone occurred a few times. J is TRBJ2-7 and V is TRBV27, with TRBD2 identical over 10 bases. There are 14 residues in the CDR3. V shed 4 bases and J 2 bases; nucleotides not matched to a gene: 2. Germline CDR1 is MNHEY and CDR2 is SMNVEV (reference sequence). This CDR3 reads CASSSGLAAYEQYF. In DNA form, the CDR3 reads TGTGCCAGCAGTTCCGGACTAGCGGCCTACGAGCAGTACTTC.

The chain has TRBV9 and TRBJ2-6; no reliable D call. The CDR3 is 18 residues long. Germline assignment: CDR1 SGDLS and CDR2 YYNGEE. V was cut by 0 bases and J by 0 bases, with 13 bases left in between. DNA of the CDR3: TGTGCCAGCAGCGTAGCCCACAGACCCGACTCTGGGGCCAACGTCCTGACTTTC. It yields the protein CASSVAHRPDSGANVLTF.

The rearrangement uses TRBV2 and TRBJ2-1, with D perhaps TRBD2 (5 bases). Trimming stripped 3 bases from V and 8 bases from J, with 14 bases between. Germline CDR1 is SNHLY and CDR2 is FYNNEI. The CDR3 runs 14 residues. The CDR3 DNA is TGTGCCAGCAGTGATGAGGGCCCGTGGCATGAGCAGTTCTTC. It specifies CASSDEGPWHEQFF.

J is TRBJ1-2 and V is TRBV6-1; D is uncertain. V gave up 2 bases and J gave up 2 bases, with 15 bases separating them. This CDR3 is built from 16 residues. Germline V lookup: CDR1 MNHNS, CDR2 SASEGT. In nucleotides, the CDR3 is TGTGCCAGCAGTGAAATCAGGTCCCTTATAAACTATGGCTACACCTTC. It codes for CASSEIRSLINYGYTF.

In nucleotides, the CDR3 is TGTGCCAGCAGTTACTCGTGGGGTTCTAGCGGGAGTACCTACAATGAGCAGTTCTTC. Its protein product is CASSYSWGSSGSTYNEQFF. The rearrangement links TRBV6-2 or TRBV6-3 to TRBJ2-1; 10 positions agree with TRBD2. Germline trimming cut 0 bases from V and 2 bases from J; bases unmatched to any gene: 10. The V gene's germline CDR1 is MNHEY and CDR2 SVGEGT. The CDR3 is 19 amino acids.

This chain connects TRBV5-8 to TRBJ2-6, with a weak D call TRBD1 (6 bases). The CDR3 runs to 16 residues. Trimming took 3 bases from V and 2 from J, leaving 12 bases between them. Germline V lookup: CDR1 SGHTS, CDR2 YDEGEE. As DNA, the CDR3 is TGTGCCAGCAGCTGGCACAGGGAGCCTGGGGCCAACGTCCTGACTTTC. Amino acids: CASSWHREPGANVLTF.

A single count supports this clone. V and J are TRBV19 and TRBJ2-3; TRBD2 aligns across 7 bases. The CDR3 has 15 residues. Germline assignment: CDR1 LNHDA and CDR2 SQIVND (reference sequence). V gave up 3 bases and J gave up 1 base; unmatched junction bases: 4. In DNA, the CDR3 is TGTGCCAGTAGTATCCTGGGAGGGCGCACAGATACGCAGTATTTT. Encoded protein: CASSILGGRTDTQYF.

This clone was recorded once. The genes are TRBV6-1 and TRBJ1-5; D is possibly TRBD1 (5 bases). V shed 4 bases and J shed 0 bases, with 13 bases lying between them. CDR1 and CDR2 from the germline V gene are MNHNS and SASEGT. This CDR3 region has 16 residues. CDR3 protein: CASSAEGRYSNQPQHF. The CDR3, as DNA: TGTGCCAGCAGTGCGGAGGGACGGTATAGCAATCAGCCCCAGCATTTT.

J is TRBJ2-1 and V is TRBV19; TRBD2 matches at 8 bases. Per the germline V gene, CDR1 is LNHDA and CDR2 is SQIVND (reference sequence). CDR3 length: 14 amino acids. V shed 5 bases and J 5 bases; nucleotides not matched to a gene: 5. In DNA form, the CDR3 reads TGTGCCAGTAGTTTTGCGGGAGGCCACAATGAGCAGTTCTTC. Protein: CASSFAGGHNEQFF. Using reference TRBV19 and TRBJ2-1 for the parts outside the CDR3, the full variable domain is DGGITQSPKYLFRKEGQNVTLSCEQNLNHDAMYWYRQDPGQGLRLIYYSQIVNDFQKGDIAEGYSVSREKKESFPLTVTSAQKNPTAFYLCASSFAGGHNEQFFGPGTRLTVL.

The gene calls are TRBV5-1 and TRBJ2-5; 7 positions agree with TRBD1. J gave up 0 bases and V 4 bases, and 9 bases lay outside the gene matches. This CDR3 region has 16 residues. Germline V lookup: CDR1 SGHRS, CDR2 YFSETQ. The CDR3 region is CASSKALGQNQETQYF. CDR3 DNA: TGCGCCAGCAGCAAAGCTCTGGGACAGAACCAAGAGACCCAGTACTTC.

The rearrangement joins TRBV5-1 to TRBJ2-2; D ambiguous. Germline CDR1 reads SGHRS; CDR2 reads YFSETQ. The CDR3 runs 15 residues. V gave up 6 bases and J gave up 1 base, with 13 bases separating them. CDR3 nucleotides: TGCGCCAGCATCACGACACCAATGAACACCGGGGAGCTGTTTTTT. It encodes CASITTPMNTGELFF.

The chain joins TRBV9 to TRBJ2-5, with TRBD2 matching over 13 bases. This CDR3 contains 18 residues. V dropped 0 bases and J dropped 1; count of bases not matched to a gene: 6. Germline V gives CDR1 SGDLS, CDR2 YYNGEE. CDR3 nucleotide sequence: TGTGCCAGCAGCGTAGGGACTAGCGGGGGCCGGTTCCAAGAGACCCAGTACTTC. Residues: CASSVGTSGGRFQETQYF.

The genes are TRBV15 and TRBJ2-7; D unclear. The CDR3 is made up of 13 amino acids. The V end was cut by 0 bases, the J end by 1 base, with 4 bases between. From germline, CDR1 is LNHNV and CDR2 YYDKDF (reference sequence). CDR3 sequence reads: CATSRDISYEQYF. CDR3 in DNA: TGTGCCACCAGCAGAGATATTTCCTACGAGCAGTACTTC.

This clone was seen only once. The rearrangement links TRBV19 to TRBJ2-7, with D maybe TRBD2 (6 bases). V was cut by 5 bases and J by 2 bases, with 16 bases left in between. Germline CDR1 reads LNHDA; CDR2 reads SQIVND (reference sequence). This CDR3 is 15 amino acids long. The CDR3 DNA sequence: TGTGCCAGTAGTTCCTTAGTACCGGGAGCCTACGAGCAGTACTTC. The encoded protein is CASSSLVPGAYEQYF.

The chain couples TRBV5-1 to TRBJ2-4; perhaps TRBD1 as D (6 bases). Trimming left V 0 bases short and J 0 bases short, with 10 bases between. The germline gives CDR1 SGHRS, CDR2 YFSETQ. This CDR3 has 16 amino acids. Here the CDR3 reads CASSLVTGLAKNIQYF. Here the CDR3 DNA reads TGCGCCAGCAGCTTGGTTACAGGGCTAGCCAAAAACATTCAGTACTTC.

The genes are TRBV9 and TRBJ2-1; 7 positions match TRBD1. This CDR3 is built from 17 residues. Germline-derived CDR1 and CDR2 are SGDLS and YYNGEE. V was pared by 1 base and J by 2 bases, with 9 bases of the junction left unmatched. The CDR3 DNA reads TGTGCCAGCAGCGTACAGGGGGATACCCCCGCCTACAATGAGCAGTTCTTC. It yields the protein CASSVQGDTPAYNEQFF. The full variable domain, in which reference TRBV9 and TRBJ2-1 provide the parts outside the CDR3, is DSGVTQTPKHLITATGQRVTLRCSPRSGDLSVYWYQQSLDQGLQFLIQYYNGEERAKGNILERFSAQQFPDLHSELNLSSLELGDSALYFCASSVQGDTPAYNEQFFGPGTRLTVL.

The chain combines TRBV9 with TRBJ2-1, with D hard to call. V shed 1 base and J shed 1 base, with 12 bases lying between them. The V gene's germline CDR1 is SGDLS and CDR2 YYNGEE. The CDR3 is 16 amino acids. CDR3 loop: CASSVFDQRSYNEQFF. The CDR3, as DNA: TGTGCCAGCAGCGTATTTGACCAGCGTTCCTACAATGAGCAGTTCTTC.

This sequence joins TRBV5-1 and TRBJ2-1; 9 bases match TRBD1. V shed 3 bases, J shed 13 bases, and the junction held 8 bases outside the gene matches. This CDR3 is built from 13 residues. CDR1 is SGHRS, CDR2 YFSETQ, per germline. CDR3 nucleotide sequence: TGCGCCAGCAGCTATGGACAGGGGAAAGGACAGTTCTTC. It codes for CASSYGQGKGQFF. Supplemented by reference TRBV5-1 and TRBJ2-1, the full variable domain reads KAGVTQTPRYLIKTRGQQVTLSCSPISGHRSVSWYQQTPGQGLQFLFEYFSETQRNKGNFPGRFSGRQFSNSRSEMNVSTLELGDSALYLCASSYGQGKGQFFGPGTRLTVL.

The chain couples TRBV7-2 to TRBJ1-6; D possibly corresponds to TRBD1 (5 bases). This CDR3 region has 16 residues. The ends were cut back, 1 base at V and 7 bases at J, with 14 bases in the middle. CDR1 SGHTA and CDR2 FQGNSA come from the germline V gene. CDR3 coding DNA: TGTGCCAGCAGCTTAGTGGGTGGGGCAGGGAATTCACCCCTCCACTTT. The encoded protein is CASSLVGGAGNSPLHF.

The rearrangement uses TRBV27 and TRBJ2-3, with a tentative D call TRBD1 (5 bases). The V and J ends lost 4 bases and 1 base respectively, with 12 bases between them. The CDR3 runs 15 residues. Looked up from germline, CDR1 is MNHEY and CDR2 is SMNVEV (reference sequence). CDR3 bases: TGTGCCAGCAGTTCCCCAGGGCAGGGCACAGATACGCAGTATTTT. Translating it yields CASSSPGQGTDTQYF.

The chain is built from TRBV4-3 and TRBJ2-1; 8 bases align to TRBD2. J lost 5 bases, V lost 4 bases, and 13 bases had no gene match. This CDR3 contains 17 residues. Germline V gene data show CDR1 as LGHNA and CDR2 as YSLEER. The CDR3 bases are TGCGCCAGCAGCCCTGTGACGGCTAGCGGGTATGACAATGAGCAGTTCTTC. Translating gives CASSPVTASGYDNEQFF.